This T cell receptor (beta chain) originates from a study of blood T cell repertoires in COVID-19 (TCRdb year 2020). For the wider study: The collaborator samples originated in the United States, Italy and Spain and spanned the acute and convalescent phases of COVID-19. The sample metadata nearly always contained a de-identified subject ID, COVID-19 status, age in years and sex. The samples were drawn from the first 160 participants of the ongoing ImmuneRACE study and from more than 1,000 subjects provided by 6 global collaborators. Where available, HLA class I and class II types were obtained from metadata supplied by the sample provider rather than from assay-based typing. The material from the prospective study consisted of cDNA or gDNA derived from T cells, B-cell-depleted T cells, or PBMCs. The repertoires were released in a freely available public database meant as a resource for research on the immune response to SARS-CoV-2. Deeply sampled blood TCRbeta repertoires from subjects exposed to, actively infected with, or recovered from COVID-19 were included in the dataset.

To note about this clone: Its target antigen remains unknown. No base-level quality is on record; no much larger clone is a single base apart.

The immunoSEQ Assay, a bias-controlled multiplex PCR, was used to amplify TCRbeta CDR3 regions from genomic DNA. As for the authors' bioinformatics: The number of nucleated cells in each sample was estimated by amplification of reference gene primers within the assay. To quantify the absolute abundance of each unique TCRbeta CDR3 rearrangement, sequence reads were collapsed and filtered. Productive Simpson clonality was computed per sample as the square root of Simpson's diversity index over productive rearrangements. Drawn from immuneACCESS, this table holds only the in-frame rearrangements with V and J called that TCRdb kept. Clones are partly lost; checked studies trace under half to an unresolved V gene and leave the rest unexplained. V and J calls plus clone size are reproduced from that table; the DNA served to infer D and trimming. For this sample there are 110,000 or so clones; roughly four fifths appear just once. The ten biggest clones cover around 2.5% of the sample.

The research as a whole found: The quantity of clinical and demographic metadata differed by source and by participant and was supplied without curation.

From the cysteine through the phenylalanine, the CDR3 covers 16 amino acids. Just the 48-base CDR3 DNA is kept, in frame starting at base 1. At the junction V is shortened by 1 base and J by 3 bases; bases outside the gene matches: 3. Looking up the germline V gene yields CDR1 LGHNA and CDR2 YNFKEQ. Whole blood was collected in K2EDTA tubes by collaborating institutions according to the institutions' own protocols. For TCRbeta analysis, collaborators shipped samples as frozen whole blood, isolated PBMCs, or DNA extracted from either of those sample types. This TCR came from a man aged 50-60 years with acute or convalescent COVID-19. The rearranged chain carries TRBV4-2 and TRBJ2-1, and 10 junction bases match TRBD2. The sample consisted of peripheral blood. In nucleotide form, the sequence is TGTGCCAGCAGCCAAGGGGCTAGCGGGGGCTACAATGAGCAGTTCTTC. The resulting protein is CASSQGASGGYNEQFF.